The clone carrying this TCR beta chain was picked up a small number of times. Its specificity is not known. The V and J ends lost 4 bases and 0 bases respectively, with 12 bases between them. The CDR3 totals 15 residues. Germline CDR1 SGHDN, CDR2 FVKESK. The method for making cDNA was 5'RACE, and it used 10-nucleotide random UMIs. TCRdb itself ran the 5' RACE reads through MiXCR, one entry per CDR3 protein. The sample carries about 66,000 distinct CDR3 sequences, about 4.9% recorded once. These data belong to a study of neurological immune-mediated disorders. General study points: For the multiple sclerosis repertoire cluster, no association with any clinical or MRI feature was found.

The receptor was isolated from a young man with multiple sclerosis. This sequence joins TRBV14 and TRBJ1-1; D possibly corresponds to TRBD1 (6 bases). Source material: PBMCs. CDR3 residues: CASSRTANLNTEAFF. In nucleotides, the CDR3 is TGTGCCAGCAGCCGGACAGCAAATCTGAACACTGAAGCTTTCTTT. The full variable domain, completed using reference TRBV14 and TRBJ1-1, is EAGVTQFPSHSVIEKGQTVTLRCDPISGHDNLYWYRRVMGKEIKFLLHFVKESKQDESGMPNNRFLAERTGGTYSTLKVQPAELEDSGVYFCASSRTANLNTEAFFGQGTRLTVV.